Each of the 26 T cell receptor beta chains below was sequenced from the same sample in a study of shared clonotypes between healthy human individuals. Here immunoSEQ multiplex PCR was the method, and the copy in TCRdb shows in-frame clones only, minus some. The data contain 700,000 to 950,000 clones, roughly 96% of them singletons. As defined, naive CD8 cells were CD45RO-negative and positively selected for CCR7, with terminally differentiated effector memory CD45RA+ cells excluded. Sample: naive CD8+ T cells sorted from blood. These receptors all stem from a man aged 25-40 years in good health.

The chain carries TRBV6-5 and TRBJ1-4, with D maybe TRBD1 (5 bases). The CDR3 is 14 residues long. Trimming cost V 2 bases and J 6 bases, with 10 bases left between them. In germline, CDR1 is MNHEY, CDR2 SVGAGI. The chain's CDR3 is CASSYGVGDEKLFF. In DNA, the CDR3 is TGTGCCAGCAGTTACGGGGTGGGGGATGAAAAACTGTTTTTT.

This clone has a handful of counts. V gene TRBV7-9 combines with J gene TRBJ1-5; 7 positions match TRBD1. After removal of 3 bases from V and 5 bases from J, the junction contained 7 bases not matched to a gene. CDR3 length: 15 amino acids. Germline V lookup: CDR1 SEHNR, CDR2 FQNEAQ (reference sequence). The chain's CDR3 is CASSFSLDRDQPQHF. In DNA, the CDR3 is TGTGCCAGCAGCTTCAGCCTCGACAGGGATCAGCCCCAGCATTTT.

This clone is a singleton in its sample. The chain links TRBV6-1 to TRBJ2-1, with TRBD2 as a possible D gene (5 bases). V was pared by 4 bases and J by 9 bases, with 22 bases between. The CDR3 spans 16 residues. The V gene's germline CDR1 is MNHNS and CDR2 SASEGT. DNA of the CDR3: TGTGCCAGCAGTGGAGACTCGAGAACGGGGTACGCTGAGCAGTTCTTC. Its protein is CASSGDSRTGYAEQFF.

This clone was seen a single time. The J gene is TRBJ1-2, the V gene TRBV9, with D possibly matching TRBD1 (6 bases). This CDR3 region has 15 residues. In germline, CDR1 is SGDLS, CDR2 YYNGEE. V was clipped by 4 bases and J by 2 bases, with 15 bases between them. The CDR3 here is CASSYNFQGNYGYTF. The DNA of the CDR3 is TGTGCCAGCAGCTATAATTTTCAGGGGAACTATGGCTACACCTTC.

This clone showed up just once. The DNA for the CDR3 is TGTGCCAGCAGCGCCCCCTGGGCCAACGTCCTGACTTTC. It yields the protein CASSAPWANVLTF. V is TRBV9 and J is TRBJ2-6, with no clear D. V was pared by 3 bases and J by 5 bases, with 6 bases between. There are 13 residues in the CDR3. CDR1 and CDR2 from the germline V gene are SGDLS and YYNGEE.

The chain is built from TRBV5-1 and TRBJ2-3; 7 bases agree with TRBD2. CDR3 size: 14 residues. The V gene's germline CDR1 is SGHRS and CDR2 YFSETQ. After removal of 5 bases from V and 2 bases from J, the junction contained 5 bases not matched to a gene. CDR3 loop: CASSQRGPTDTQYF. The DNA for the CDR3 is TGCGCCAGCAGTCAGCGGGGACCCACAGATACGCAGTATTTT.

The J gene is TRBJ1-3, the V gene TRBV7-9; no clear D gene. The CDR3 has 16 residues. Germline V gene data show CDR1 as SEHNR and CDR2 as FQNEAQ (reference sequence). With 5 bases removed from V and 0 bases from J, the gap between germline ends came to 14 bases. The CDR3: CASSLGEGPSGNTIYF. The CDR3 coding sequence is TGTGCCAGCAGCCTCGGAGAGGGCCCCTCTGGAAACACCATATATTTT. Full variable domain (rest looked up from reference TRBV7-9 and TRBJ1-3): DTGVSQNPRHKITKRGQNVTFRCDPISEHNRLYWYRQTLGQGPEFLTYFQNEAQLEKSRLLSDRFSAERPKGSFSTLEIQRTEQGDSAMYLCASSLGEGPSGNTIYFGEGSWLTVV.

The chain couples TRBV5-6 to TRBJ2-5; possible D gene TRBD2, 5 bases. CDR1 and CDR2 from the germline V gene are SGHDT and YYEEEE. V lost 4 bases and J 4 bases, leaving 11 bases between the germline ends. The CDR3 extends over 13 amino acids. CDR3 coding DNA: TGTGCCAGCAGCCGACGGGGTCGAGAGACCCAGTACTTC. This codes for CASSRRGRETQYF.

This chain uses TRBV28 with TRBJ2-1, with TRBD2 identical over 9 bases. With 1 base clipped from V and 7 bases from J, the junction kept 8 bases outside the gene matches. The CDR3 has 16 amino acids. Germline assignment: CDR1 MDHEN and CDR2 SYDVKM. This chain's CDR3 is CASSLLGSGSVNEQFF. The CDR3 DNA reads TGTGCCAGCAGTTTATTAGGTAGCGGGAGCGTAAATGAGCAGTTCTTC.

This chain connects TRBV9 to TRBJ2-2, with D possibly matching TRBD2 (6 bases). Germline-derived CDR1 and CDR2 are SGDLS and YYNGEE. The CDR3 sequence is 14 residues long. Trimming stripped 4 bases from V and 2 bases from J, with 9 bases between. The CDR3 coding sequence is TGTGCCAGCAGCCACGGGGGAAACACCGGGGAGCTGTTTTTT. As protein: CASSHGGNTGELFF.

The chain carries TRBV25-1 and TRBJ2-1; 8 nucleotides agree with TRBD2. V was pared by 4 bases and J by 0 bases, with 8 bases of the junction left unmatched. CDR1 is MGHDK, CDR2 SYGVNS, per germline. This CDR3 is 17 amino acids long. The CDR3 nucleotides are TGTGCCAGCAGTGCGGGCGGGAGGCCTAGCTCCTACAATGAGCAGTTCTTC. This sequence encodes CASSAGGRPSSYNEQFF. The full variable domain, in which reference TRBV25-1 and TRBJ2-1 provide the parts outside the CDR3, is EADIYQTPRYLVIGTGKKITLECSQTMGHDKMYWYQQDPGMELHLIHYSYGVNSTEKGDLSSESTVSRIRTEHFPLTLESARPSHTSQYLCASSAGGRPSSYNEQFFGPGTRLTVL.

The J gene is TRBJ2-7, the V gene TRBV7-9; TRBD1 agrees at 9 bases. There are 12 residues in the CDR3. The V gene end was trimmed by 5 bases and the J gene end by 6 bases; junction bases not matched to a gene: 2. Germline V gene lookup returns CDR1 SEHNR and CDR2 FQNEAQ (reference sequence). In DNA form, the CDR3 reads TGTGCCAGCAGCAGACAGGGGGGCGAGCAGTACTTC. It specifies CASSRQGGEQYF.

V and J are TRBV14 and TRBJ2-7, with D perhaps assigned TRBD1 or TRBD2 (5 bases each). The germline CDR1 and CDR2 sequences are SGHDN and FVKESK. V was trimmed by 0 bases and J by 2 bases, leaving 17 bases between them. The CDR3 sequence is 17 residues long. The CDR3 DNA reads TGTGCCAGCAGCCAAGAGGGACCGGACTGGAAAACCTACGAGCAGTACTTC. This translates into CASSQEGPDWKTYEQYF.

The V and J genes are TRBV11-3 and TRBJ2-1, with D unclear. CDR3 size: 13 residues. Trimming removed 5 bases at V and 8 bases at J, with 13 bases between. Per germline, CDR1 SGHNT and CDR2 YENEEA. The CDR3 is CASSPDSDDEQFF. The CDR3, as DNA: TGTGCCAGCAGCCCTGACTCCGACGATGAGCAGTTCTTC.

Worth noting for this clone: This sample also contains other DNA sequences that code for the same CDR3. This sequence joins TRBV27 and TRBJ2-1; 7 positions agree with TRBD1. The CDR3 contains 13 residues. The V and J ends lost 4 bases and 4 bases, in that order; junction bases with no gene match: 1. Per the germline V gene, CDR1 is MNHEY and CDR2 is SMNVEV (reference sequence). The CDR3, as DNA: TGTGCCAGCAGTTGGGACAGTTACAATGAGCAGTTCTTC. Protein sequence: CASSWDSYNEQFF.

The chain carries TRBV7-2 and TRBJ1-5; D is unclear. Trimming removed 5 bases at V and 2 bases at J, with 13 bases between. Germline CDR1 SGHTA, CDR2 FQGNSA. CDR3 length equals 15 residues. The chain's CDR3 is CASSPLSGGNQPQHF. The CDR3 DNA is TGTGCCAGCAGCCCCTTGAGCGGAGGCAATCAGCCCCAGCATTTT.

This chain connects TRBV15 to TRBJ2-1; 10 bases line up with TRBD2. The CDR3 is made up of 15 amino acids. The V gene's germline CDR1 is LNHNV and CDR2 YYDKDF (reference sequence). The V and J ends lost 7 bases and 6 bases, in that order; junction bases with no gene match: 9. The DNA for the CDR3 is TGTGCCACCACCCCCAGGGGACTAGCGACCAATGAGCAGTTCTTC. The encoded protein is CATTPRGLATNEQFF.

This clone appeared a single time. This chain connects TRBV11-2 to TRBJ2-1; TRBD2 matches at 8 bases. Germline CDR1 is SGHAT and CDR2 is FQNNGV. This CDR3 comprises 16 residues. V dropped 0 bases and J dropped 3; count of bases not matched to a gene: 4. The CDR3 protein is CASSLDQREIYNEQFF. In DNA, the CDR3 is TGTGCCAGCAGCTTAGACCAGCGGGAGATCTACAATGAGCAGTTCTTC.

This clone was found once. The chain uses TRBV2 and TRBJ2-1; D is tentatively TRBD1 or TRBD2 (6 bases each). Deletions cut 3 bases from V and 5 bases from J, with 20 bases between. The CDR3 has 17 residues. Germline-derived CDR1 and CDR2 are SNHLY and FYNNEI. As DNA, the CDR3 is TGTGCCAGCAGTGATGGGGGGCTACCCTCCCCGAACAATGAGCAGTTCTTC. Protein: CASSDGGLPSPNNEQFF. Full variable domain (missing parts from reference TRBV2 and TRBJ2-1): EPEVTQTPSHQVTQMGQEVILRCVPISNHLYFYWYRQILGQKVEFLVSFYNNEISEKSEIFDDQFSVERPDGSNFTLKIRSTKLEDSAMYFCASSDGGLPSPNNEQFFGPGTRLTVL.

The CDR3 sequence: CASSQARTGSDEQYF. As DNA, the CDR3 is TGCGCCAGCAGCCAAGCTCGCACAGGGTCGGACGAGCAGTACTTC. The rearrangement links TRBV4-1 to TRBJ2-7, with a possible D match to TRBD1 (6 bases). The CDR3 runs 15 residues. Between the trimmed V and J ends, which lost 1 base and 5 bases, there was a span of 15 bases. CDR1 and CDR2 from the germline V gene are MGHRA and YSYEKL.

The chain uses TRBV15 and TRBJ2-1; 8 nucleotides line up with TRBD2. V lost 8 bases, J lost 6 bases, and 12 bases stayed unmatched. The CDR3 loop spans 15 amino acids. Germline CDR1 and CDR2: LNHNV and YYDKDF (reference sequence). CDR3 residues: CATFPRAGELNEQFF. CDR3 bases: TGTGCCACCTTCCCTAGAGCGGGAGAACTCAATGAGCAGTTCTTC. Variable domain in full (rest from reference TRBV15 and TRBJ2-1): DAMVIQNPRYQVTQFGKPVTLSCSQTLNHNVMYWYQQKSSQAPKLLFHYYDKDFNNEADTPDNFQSRRPNTSFCFLDIRSPGLGDTAMYLCATFPRAGELNEQFFGPGTRLTVL.

The CDR3 DNA reads TGTGCCAGCAGCTTAGGTCTAGCGGGAGTGTTCAATGAGCAGTTCTTC. Protein: CASSLGLAGVFNEQFF. V and J are TRBV7-2 and TRBJ2-1, with TRBD2 identical over 10 bases. From germline, CDR1 is SGHTA and CDR2 FQGNSA. With 1 base clipped from V and 6 bases from J, the junction kept 6 bases outside the gene matches. The CDR3 loop spans 16 amino acids. Full variable domain (remainder filled in from reference TRBV7-2 and TRBJ2-1): GAGVSQSPSNKVTEKGKDVELRCDPISGHTALYWYRQSLGQGLEFLIYFQGNSAPDKSGLPSDRFSAERTGGSVSTLTIQRTQQEDSAVYLCASSLGLAGVFNEQFFGPGTRLTVL.

V and J are TRBV10-3 and TRBJ2-7; D may match TRBD1 or TRBD2 (5 bases each). The CDR3 is made up of 14 amino acids. Trimming shortened V by 5 bases and J by 2 bases, and 13 bases separated the two germline ends. Looked up from germline, CDR1 is ENHRY and CDR2 is SYGVKD. As DNA, the CDR3 is TGTGCCATCAGTACCGGGACGGTAGCCTACGAGCAGTACTTC. Translated: CAISTGTVAYEQYF.

The V gene is TRBV28, the J gene TRBJ2-7; weak D call: TRBD2 (6 bases). In germline, CDR1 is MDHEN, CDR2 SYDVKM. This CDR3 has 15 amino acids. Trimming left V 8 bases short and J 2 bases short, with 19 bases between. CDR3 residues: CASFPIGRFPYEQYF. Written as DNA, the CDR3 is TGTGCCAGCTTTCCCATAGGGAGGTTCCCCTACGAGCAGTACTTC.

The chain combines TRBV2 with TRBJ2-7; D not resolved. CDR3 length equals 11 residues. Trimming cost V 6 bases and J 6 bases, with 9 bases left between them. Germline assignment: CDR1 SNHLY and CDR2 FYNNEI. This CDR3 is CASRGSVEQYF. CDR3 in DNA: TGTGCCAGCAGGGGGTCTGTCGAGCAGTACTTC.

This clone was detected only once. The rearrangement uses TRBV11-3 and TRBJ2-2; 8 nucleotides agree with TRBD1. V shed 5 bases, J shed 0 bases, and the junction held 5 bases outside the gene matches. The CDR3 runs to 16 residues. In germline, CDR1 is SGHNT, CDR2 YENEEA. CDR3 nucleotide sequence: TGTGCCAGCAGCCACGGGACAGGCGCGAACACCGGGGAGCTGTTTTTT. It translates to CASSHGTGANTGELFF. Combining the CDR3 with reference TRBV11-3 and TRBJ2-2 gives the whole variable domain EAGVVQSPRYKIIEKKQPVAFWCNPISGHNTLYWYLQNLGQGPELLIRYENEEAVDDSQLPKDRFSAERLKGVDSTLKIQPAELGDSAVYLCASSHGTGANTGELFFGEGSRLTVL.